This T cell receptor beta chain was recorded in a study of T cells after yellow fever vaccination. Study conclusions and caveats: Peak timing came faster in the weaker secondary response, day 5 versus 15. Relatively few clonotypes were ones that appeared in both CD4 and CD8 compartments.

TCRdb re-called the 5' RACE reads with MiXCR, one entry per CDR3 protein. The table records some 350,000 distinct CDR3 sequences, 6.2% of them present only once. Worth noting for this clonotype: Its antigen is not identified.

The input for sequencing was PBMCs, taken 5 days after the yellow fever booster vaccination. The clonotype was recovered from a man under 40 who received the YFV17D yellow fever vaccine.

The CDR3 DNA reads TGTGCCAGCAGCATCGGAGTATTAAAGGATACGCAGTATTTT. The encoded protein is CASSIGVLKDTQYF. The chain carries TRBV14 and TRBJ2-3; D unresolved. The CDR3 extends over 14 amino acids. Germline V gene data show CDR1 as SGHDN and CDR2 as FVKESK. V lost 5 bases, J lost 6 bases, and 15 bases lay in between.